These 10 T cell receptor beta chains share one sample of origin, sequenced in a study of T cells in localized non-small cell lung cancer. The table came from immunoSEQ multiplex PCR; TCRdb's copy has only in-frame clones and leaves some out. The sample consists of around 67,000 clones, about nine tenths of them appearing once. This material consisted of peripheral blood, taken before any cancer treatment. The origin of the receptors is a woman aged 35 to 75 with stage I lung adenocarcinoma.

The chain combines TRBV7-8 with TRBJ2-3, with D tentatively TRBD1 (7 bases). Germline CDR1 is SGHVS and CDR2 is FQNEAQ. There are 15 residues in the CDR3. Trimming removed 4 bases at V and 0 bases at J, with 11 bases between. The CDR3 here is CASSSQGTSTDTQYF. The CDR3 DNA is TGTGCCAGCAGCTCACAGGGGACTAGCACAGATACGCAGTATTTT.

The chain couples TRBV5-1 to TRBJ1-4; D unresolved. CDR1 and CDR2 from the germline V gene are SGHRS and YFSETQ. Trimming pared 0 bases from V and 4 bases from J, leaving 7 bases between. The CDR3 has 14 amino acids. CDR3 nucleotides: TGCGCCAGCAGCTTGGCCGACGGTAATGAAAAACTGTTTTTT. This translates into CASSLADGNEKLFF.

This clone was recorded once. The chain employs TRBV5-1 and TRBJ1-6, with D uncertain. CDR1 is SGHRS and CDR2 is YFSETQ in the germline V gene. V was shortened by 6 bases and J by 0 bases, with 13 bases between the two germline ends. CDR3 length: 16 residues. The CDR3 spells CASTPEAISYNSPLHF. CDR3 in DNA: TGCGCCAGCACCCCGGAGGCGATCTCCTATAATTCACCCCTCCACTTT.

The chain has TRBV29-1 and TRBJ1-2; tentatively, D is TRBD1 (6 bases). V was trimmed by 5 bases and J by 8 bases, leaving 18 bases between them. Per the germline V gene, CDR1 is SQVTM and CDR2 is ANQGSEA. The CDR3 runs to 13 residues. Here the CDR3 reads CSVSSGEASGYTF. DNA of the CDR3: TGCAGCGTTTCATCAGGGGAAGCGAGCGGCTACACCTTC. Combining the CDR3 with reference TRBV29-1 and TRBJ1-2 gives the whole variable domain SAVISQKPSRDICQRGTSLTIQCQVDSQVTMMFWYRQQPGQSLTLIATANQGSEATYESGFVIDKFPISRPNLTFSTLTVSNMSPEDSSIYLCSVSSGEASGYTFGSGTRLTVV.

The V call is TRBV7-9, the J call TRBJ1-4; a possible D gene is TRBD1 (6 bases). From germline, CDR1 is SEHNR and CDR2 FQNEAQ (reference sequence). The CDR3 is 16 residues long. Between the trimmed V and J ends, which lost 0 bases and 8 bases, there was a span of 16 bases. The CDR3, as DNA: TGTGCCAGCAGCTTAGCGCTGTCTCAGGGGCGGGAAAAACTGTTTTTT. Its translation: CASSLALSQGREKLFF.

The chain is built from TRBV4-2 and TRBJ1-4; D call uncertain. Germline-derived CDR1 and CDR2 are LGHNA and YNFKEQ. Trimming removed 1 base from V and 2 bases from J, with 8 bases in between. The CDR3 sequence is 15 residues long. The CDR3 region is CASSQVGSTNEKLFF. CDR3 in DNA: TGTGCCAGCAGCCAAGTGGGCAGCACTAATGAAAAACTGTTTTTT.

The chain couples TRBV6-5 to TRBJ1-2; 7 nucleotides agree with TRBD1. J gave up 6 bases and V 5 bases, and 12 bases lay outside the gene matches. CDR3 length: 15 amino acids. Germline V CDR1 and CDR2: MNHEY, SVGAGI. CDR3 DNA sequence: TGTGCCAGCAGTCCCCTCTTAGACAGGGCAGATGGCTACACCTTC. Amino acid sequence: CASSPLLDRADGYTF.

DNA of the CDR3: TGCGCCAGCAGCCAAGATGGGACAGCTTACAATGAAAAACTGTTTTTT. It codes for CASSQDGTAYNEKLFF. V gene TRBV4-3 combines with J gene TRBJ1-4; 7 nucleotides match TRBD1. The CDR3 spans 16 residues. Germline V gene data show CDR1 as LGHNA and CDR2 as YSLEER. Trimming took 0 bases from V and 5 from J; bases not matched to a gene: 6.

The CDR3 DNA reads as TGTGCCATCAGGGGGACAGGGAACACTGAAGCTTTCTTT. Protein product: CAIRGTGNTEAFF. The chain couples TRBV10-3 to TRBJ1-1; 8 nucleotides agree with TRBD1. After removal of 6 bases from V and 1 base from J, the junction contained 1 base not matched to a gene. Per germline, CDR1 ENHRY and CDR2 SYGVKD. The CDR3 consists of 13 residues.

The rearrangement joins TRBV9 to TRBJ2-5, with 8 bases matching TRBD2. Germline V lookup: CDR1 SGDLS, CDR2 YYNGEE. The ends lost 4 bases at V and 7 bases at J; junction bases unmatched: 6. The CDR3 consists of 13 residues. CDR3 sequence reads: CASSPAGAGTQYF. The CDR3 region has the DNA TGTGCCAGCAGCCCAGCGGGGGCTGGGACCCAGTACTTC.